What follows are 25 T cell receptor beta chains derived from one specimen sequenced in a study of blood T cell repertoires in COVID-19. The assay was immunoSEQ multiplex PCR, and TCRdb's table has in-frame clones only and misses some. Counted here are some 220,000 clones, 70% to 90% occurring once; the ten biggest clones make up around 6.8%. Source material: peripheral blood. These receptors were taken from a woman in her sixties with active or convalescent COVID-19.

The chain couples TRBV3-1 (or the pseudogene TRBV3-2) to TRBJ1-2, with 7 bases that match TRBD1. Germline V gives CDR1 LGHDT, CDR2 YNNKEL (reference sequence). Losses at the gene ends were 4 bases for V and 5 bases for J; bases not matched to a gene: 7. The CDR3 is 14 residues long. The DNA for the CDR3 is TGTGCCAGCAGCCCCCGGGACAGCCTTTATGGCTACACCTTC. Amino acids: CASSPRDSLYGYTF.

This chain uses TRBV11-1 with TRBJ2-1, with 7 bases fitting TRBD2. Germline V gives CDR1 SGHAT, CDR2 FQDESV (reference sequence). The length of the CDR3 is 15 residues. Trimming at V came to 0 bases and at J to 8 bases, leaving 7 bases not matched to a gene. For the CDR3, the DNA is TGTGCCAGCAGCTTAGCGGGAGGGAGGCTACATGAGCAGTTCTTC. Translated, it gives CASSLAGGRLHEQFF.

This clone came up once. The chain recombines TRBV28 with TRBJ1-5; tentatively, D is TRBD1 (5 bases). The germline CDR1 and CDR2 sequences are MDHEN and SYDVKM. The CDR3 runs 15 residues. With 6 bases removed from V and 1 base from J, the gap between germline ends came to 13 bases. As DNA, the CDR3 is TGTGCCAGCAGGCCATCAGGGTTCAGCAATCAGCCCCAGCATTTT. Protein product: CASRPSGFSNQPQHF.

The chain uses TRBV2 and TRBJ2-1; D call uncertain. CDR3 length: 15 residues. The germline V gene encodes CDR1 SNHLY and CDR2 FYNNEI. Trimming pared 5 bases from V and 4 bases from J, leaving 15 bases between. CDR3 coding DNA: TGTGCCAGCAGTCCTCAGCTACAGAATTACAATGAGCAGTTCTTC. It yields the protein CASSPQLQNYNEQFF. Full variable domain (remainder filled in from reference TRBV2 and TRBJ2-1): EPEVTQTPSHQVTQMGQEVILRCVPISNHLYFYWYRQILGQKVEFLVSFYNNEISEKSEIFDDQFSVERPDGSNFTLKIRSTKLEDSAMYFCASSPQLQNYNEQFFGPGTRLTVL.

The chain employs TRBV5-1 and TRBJ1-6; TRBD1 might be the D (6 bases). The CDR3 is 15 residues long. V lost 0 bases and J 8 bases, leaving 12 bases between the germline ends. The germline V gene has CDR1 SGHRS and CDR2 YFSETQ. The CDR3 DNA follows: TGCGCCAGCAGCTTGGTTTGGGACATGGATTCACCCCTCCACTTT. It translates to CASSLVWDMDSPLHF.

The chain joins TRBV24-1 to TRBJ2-7; D remains unclear. The CDR3 has 13 residues. The germline V gene encodes CDR1 KGHDR and CDR2 SFDVKD. Trimming left V 6 bases short and J 1 base short, with 9 bases between. The DNA of the CDR3 is TGTGCCACCAGTCCCGCCCAGTCCTACGAGCAGTACTTC. As protein: CATSPAQSYEQYF.

V is TRBV15 and J is TRBJ2-5; tentative D call: TRBD2 (5 bases). Trimming removed 0 bases at V and 1 base at J, with 9 bases between. The CDR3 spans 15 residues. Germline lookup yields CDR1 LNHNV and CDR2 YYDKDF (reference sequence). The CDR3 region has the DNA TGTGCCACCAGCAGAGACCCAAGCGGCCAAGAGACCCAGTACTTC. Its protein product is CATSRDPSGQETQYF.

The rearrangement links TRBV2 to TRBJ2-1; tentative D call: TRBD1 (6 bases). Deletions cut 7 bases from V and 4 bases from J, with 20 bases between. Germline CDR1 reads SNHLY; CDR2 reads FYNNEI. The CDR3 has 16 residues. The chain's CDR3 is CASMEGVGRGYNEQFF. CDR3 DNA: TGTGCCAGCATGGAAGGGGTAGGCAGGGGTTACAATGAGCAGTTCTTC.

This chain uses TRBV2 with TRBJ2-1; possibly TRBD2 for D (6 bases). The germline V and J ends were trimmed by 2 bases and 3 bases, with 14 bases remaining between them. The CDR3 length is 16 residues. The germline V gene encodes CDR1 SNHLY and CDR2 FYNNEI. The CDR3 sequence is CASSEQRRGNYNEQFF. CDR3 bases: TGTGCCAGCAGTGAACAGAGGCGGGGTAACTACAATGAGCAGTTCTTC. The full variable domain, rest sourced from reference TRBV2 and TRBJ2-1, is EPEVTQTPSHQVTQMGQEVILRCVPISNHLYFYWYRQILGQKVEFLVSFYNNEISEKSEIFDDQFSVERPDGSNFTLKIRSTKLEDSAMYFCASSEQRRGNYNEQFFGPGTRLTVL.

V is TRBV3-1 (or the pseudogene TRBV3-2) and J is TRBJ2-3, with unresolved D. The germline V and J ends were trimmed by 1 base and 7 bases, with 9 bases remaining between them. The CDR3 totals 13 residues. Germline assignment: CDR1 LGHDT and CDR2 YNNKEL (reference sequence). The CDR3 DNA is TGTGCCAGCAGCCAAGCCCGGTACCATACGCAGTATTTT. Encoded protein: CASSQARYHTQYF.

The V call is TRBV28, the J call TRBJ2-4; D is possibly TRBD1 (6 bases). Germline V gives CDR1 MDHEN, CDR2 SYDVKM. Trimming left V 1 base short and J 7 bases short, with 11 bases between. The CDR3 has 14 amino acids. CDR3 coding DNA: TGTGCCAGCAGTTTATACAGGGATGGCAACATTCAGTACTTC. This translates into CASSLYRDGNIQYF.

The chain uses TRBV7-9 and TRBJ2-1; 8 nucleotides match TRBD2. The germline V gene encodes CDR1 SEHNR and CDR2 FQNEAQ (reference sequence). The CDR3 length is 15 residues. The V segment lost 4 bases and the J segment 7 bases; nucleotides outside the gene matches: 9. Written as DNA, the CDR3 is TGTGCCAGCAGCTCGCCGGGACTAGTCAATAATGAGCAGTTCTTC. It yields the protein CASSSPGLVNNEQFF.

The V and J genes are TRBV5-1 and TRBJ1-2; weak D call: TRBD1 (6 bases). CDR1 SGHRS and CDR2 YFSETQ come from the germline V gene. V lost 3 bases, J lost 5 bases, and 14 bases lay in between. This CDR3 spans 14 amino acids. The CDR3 region is CASSSETGSYGYTF. The CDR3 nucleotides are TGCGCCAGCAGCTCCGAGACAGGATCTTATGGCTACACCTTC.

This clone was detected only a few times. V is TRBV2 and J is TRBJ2-7; D is uncertain. The CDR3 totals 11 residues. Germline V CDR1 and CDR2: SNHLY, FYNNEI. Between the trimmed V and J ends, which lost 3 bases and 4 bases, there was a span of 4 bases. The CDR3 is CASSDYYEQYF. CDR3 bases: TGTGCCAGCAGTGACTATTACGAGCAGTACTTC.

The chain uses TRBV6-2 or TRBV6-3 and TRBJ1-6; D gene uncertain. Germline CDR1 reads MNHEY; CDR2 reads SVGEGT. The length of the CDR3 is 12 residues. Trimming took off 4 bases at V and 8 bases at J, with 6 bases between the two ends. Written as DNA, the CDR3 is TGTGCCAGCAGTTTCGGTGATTCACCCCTCCACTTT. Translating it yields CASSFGDSPLHF.

The V gene is TRBV2, the J gene TRBJ1-2; a weak D match, TRBD1 (6 bases). V lost 3 bases to trimming and J lost 6 bases, with 14 bases between them. CDR1 is SNHLY and CDR2 is FYNNEI in the germline V gene. CDR3 length: 14 amino acids. The CDR3 nucleotides are TGTGCCAGCAGTGAGGGAGGGGGAGGGGATGGCTACACCTTC. Residues: CASSEGGGGDGYTF. Supplemented by reference TRBV2 and TRBJ1-2, the full variable domain reads EPEVTQTPSHQVTQMGQEVILRCVPISNHLYFYWYRQILGQKVEFLVSFYNNEISEKSEIFDDQFSVERPDGSNFTLKIRSTKLEDSAMYFCASSEGGGGDGYTFGSGTRLTVV.

This chain joins TRBV9 and TRBJ2-3, with 10 bases aligning to TRBD2. Trimming took 1 base from V and 1 from J; bases not matched to a gene: 0. The CDR3 loop spans 15 amino acids. The germline V gene has CDR1 SGDLS and CDR2 YYNGEE. The CDR3 loop is CASSVSGGGTDTQYF. Here the CDR3 DNA reads TGTGCCAGCAGCGTAAGCGGGGGGGGCACAGATACGCAGTATTTT.

The CDR3 region has the DNA TGTGCCAGCAGCCGAACTAGCGCTCTTACCAATGAGCAGTTCTTC. It is translated as CASSRTSALTNEQFF. The chain joins TRBV11-3 to TRBJ2-1, with 7 bases matching TRBD2. This CDR3 contains 15 residues. The V segment lost 5 bases and the J segment 6 bases; nucleotides outside the gene matches: 10. The germline V gene encodes CDR1 SGHNT and CDR2 YENEEA.

V and J are TRBV29-1 and TRBJ1-2, with TRBD1 matching over 7 bases. The V segment lost 4 bases and the J segment 8 bases; nucleotides outside the gene matches: 13. Per germline, CDR1 SQVTM and CDR2 ANQGSEA. This CDR3 is built from 14 residues. CDR3 region: CSVGPDRDLRGYTF. Here the CDR3 DNA reads TGCAGCGTTGGCCCCGACAGGGACCTAAGGGGCTACACCTTC.

In its sample, this clone was seen once. The chain uses TRBV19 and TRBJ2-4; 11 nucleotides line up with TRBD2. CDR3 size: 16 residues. The germline V gene has CDR1 LNHDA and CDR2 SQIVND (reference sequence). The trim removed 4 bases at V and 4 bases at J, leaving 6 bases unmatched. The CDR3 coding sequence is TGTGCCAGTAGTAATATCGTAGCGGGGGGGAAAAACATTCAGTACTTC. Residues: CASSNIVAGGKNIQYF.

The gene calls are TRBV5-6 and TRBJ2-2, with D hard to call. V was cut by 0 bases and J by 8 bases, with 8 bases left in between. Germline CDR1 SGHDT, CDR2 YYEEEE. The CDR3 has 13 amino acids. CDR3 nucleotides: TGTGCCAGCAGCTTGGACCCCCAGGGGGAGCTGTTTTTT. This translates into CASSLDPQGELFF.

This clone was observed a single time. The rearrangement links TRBV2 to TRBJ2-7, with D tentatively TRBD1 (6 bases). CDR1 and CDR2 (germline): SNHLY, FYNNEI. The V end was cut by 4 bases, the J end by 2 bases, with 12 bases between. The CDR3 consists of 14 residues. The CDR3 is CASSVVWDTYEQYV. CDR3 DNA sequence: TGTGCCAGCAGTGTCGTATGGGACACCTACGAGCAGTACGTC.

This clone was observed a single time. This chain uses TRBV25-1 with TRBJ2-5, with 8 positions matching TRBD1. V lost 5 bases and J lost 5; bases outside the gene matches: 19. This CDR3 comprises 18 residues. Germline CDR1 and CDR2: MGHDK and SYGVNS. The CDR3 DNA is TGTGCCAGCAGTACAGACCTCCCCGGGACAGGACTTTTTGAGACCCAGTACTTC. Protein: CASSTDLPGTGLFETQYF.

V and J are TRBV5-1 and TRBJ2-7, with D maybe TRBD2 (6 bases). CDR1 SGHRS and CDR2 YFSETQ come from the germline V gene. This CDR3 contains 13 residues. V shed 0 bases and J shed 4 bases, with 8 bases lying between them. DNA of the CDR3: TGCGCCAGCAGCTTGGGACTAGGTTACGAGCAGTACTTC. Residues: CASSLGLGYEQYF.

The rearrangement links TRBV28 to TRBJ2-1; 11 nucleotides agree with TRBD2. V dropped 5 bases and J dropped 7; count of bases not matched to a gene: 13. This CDR3 region has 17 residues. Germline V gene lookup returns CDR1 MDHEN and CDR2 SYDVKM. For the CDR3, the DNA is TGTGCCAGCAGTAAAACTCAGGTAGCGGGGGGGCGGAATGAGCAGTTCTTC. This codes for CASSKTQVAGGRNEQFF.